One and the same sample provided the 3 T cell receptor beta chains below, sequenced in a study of T cell clonality in common variable immunodeficiency. The antigens for these receptors are not known. General study findings and limits: In common variable immunodeficiency, TCR beta chains reportedly carried fewer deletions and N-nucleotide insertions.

The protocol was immunoSEQ multiplex PCR, while the TCRdb copy is restricted to in-frame clones and leaves out a portion. The sample yields 16,000 or so clones, without any singletons. Sequencing input: peripheral blood mononuclear cells. The receptors derive from a human donor with common variable immunodeficiency.

This clone was detected only a few times. The CDR3 end is not reached by the read, which stops 3 residues before it; the germline J gene fills it in. J is TRBJ2-3 and V is TRBV5-1, with D perhaps matching TRBD2 (5 bases). CDR1 and CDR2 (germline): SGHRS, YFSETQ. The CDR3 length is 13 residues. Trimming shortened V by 2 bases and J by 4 bases, and 8 bases separated the two germline ends. CDR3 protein: CASSFERADTQYF. Partial CDR3 DNA: TGCGCCAGCAGCTTCGAGAGGGCAGATACG. Combining the CDR3 with reference TRBV5-1 and TRBJ2-3 gives the whole variable domain KAGVTQTPRYLIKTRGQQVTLSCSPISGHRSVSWYQQTPGQGLQFLFEYFSETQRNKGNFPGRFSGRQFSNSRSEMNVSTLELGDSALYLCASSFERADTQYFGPGTRLTVL.

Note on this clone: The DNA ends 3 residues before the CDR3 does, and the rest of the CDR3 is filled in from the germline J gene. The chain is built from TRBV7-9 and TRBJ1-5; TRBD1 agrees at 10 bases. The CDR3 contains 15 residues. V gave up 5 bases and J gave up 6 bases; unmatched junction bases: 7. Germline V CDR1 and CDR2: SEHNR, FQNEAQ (reference sequence). This chain's CDR3 is CASSLGTGDFQPQHF. The sequenced part of the CDR3 DNA is TGTGCCAGCAGCCTAGGGACAGGGGATTTTCAGCCC.

A word on this clone: The CDR3 goes on 3 residues after the read ends, and that part is filled in from the germline J gene. The chain uses TRBV7-9 and TRBJ2-3, with D possibly matching TRBD2 (6 bases). This CDR3 has 14 residues. In germline, CDR1 is SEHNR, CDR2 FQNEAQ (reference sequence). Trimming removed 3 bases at V and 2 bases at J, with 9 bases between. The part of the CDR3 DNA that was read is TGTGCCAGCAGCTTGTCGGGGGTCACAGATACG. This sequence encodes CASSLSGVTDT. The full CDR3 reads CASSLSGVTDTQYF. Drawing the rest from reference TRBV7-9 and TRBJ2-3, the complete variable domain is DTGVSQNPRHKITKRGQNVTFRCDPISEHNRLYWYRQTLGQGPEFLTYFQNEAQLEKSRLLSDRFSAERPKGSFSTLEIQRTEQGDSAMYLCASSLSGVTDTQYFGPGTRLTVL.